The 32 T cell receptor beta chains below were found in one sample sequenced in a study of T-cell memory formation after mild COVID-19. Each CDR3 protein is one row after TCRdb ran MiXCR on the 5' RACE reads. The sample contains under 300,000 distinct CDR3 sequences, 16% of which appear only once. Input material: PBMCs or a T cell subset sorted from them (not recorded which). These receptors were taken from a man younger than 35 who had mild COVID-19 (a few samples of this study predate the infection). Cell type and time point are not known.

This clonotype came up once. The gene calls are TRBV6-1 and TRBJ1-2; D is unresolved. The CDR3 runs to 11 residues. The germline V gene encodes CDR1 MNHNS and CDR2 SASEGT. Trimming left V 8 bases short and J 4 bases short, with 8 bases between. CDR3 nucleotides: TGTGCCAGCTGGCGGGGCTATGGCTACACCTTC. Residues: CASWRGYGYTF.

The CDR3 nucleotides read TGTGCCAGCAGTTTAGTCCTCCATGGCTACACCTTC. The encoded protein is CASSLVLHGYTF. The rearrangement uses TRBV12-3 or TRBV12-4 and TRBJ1-2, with D unclear. V lost 1 base, J lost 6 bases, and 6 bases lay in between. The CDR3 spans 12 residues.

The chain employs TRBV2 and TRBJ2-1; 10 bases line up with TRBD2. The V gene end was trimmed by 8 bases and the J gene end by 7 bases; junction bases not matched to a gene: 14. Germline loops: CDR1 SNHLY, CDR2 FYNNEI. This CDR3 has 16 residues. In nucleotides, the CDR3 is TGTGCCAGCGTACCCCCCCGACTAGCGGGCGGTAATGAGCAGTTCTTC. Residues: CASVPPRLAGGNEQFF.

This clonotype came up many times. The V and J genes are TRBV20-1 and TRBJ2-1; 11 nucleotides agree with TRBD2. V lost 0 bases and J lost 4; bases outside the gene matches: 2. Germline V gives CDR1 DFQATT, CDR2 SNEGSKA (reference sequence). The CDR3 sequence is 15 residues long. The CDR3 nucleotides read TGCAGTGCTAGAGAGGCTAGCGGGGGGTACAATGAGCAGTTCTTC. Encoded protein: CSAREASGGYNEQFF.

The chain recombines TRBV5-1 with TRBJ1-2; D call uncertain. CDR3 size: 15 residues. Germline loops: CDR1 SGHRS, CDR2 YFSETQ. V shed 3 bases and J shed 0 bases, with 12 bases lying between them. The DNA for the CDR3 is TGCGCCAGCAGCTCCTCGACACAAGCTAACTATGGCTACACCTTC. Amino acid sequence: CASSSSTQANYGYTF.

The rearrangement joins TRBV20-1 to TRBJ1-5, with a possible D match to TRBD1 (6 bases). CDR1 and CDR2 (germline): DFQATT, SNEGSKA (reference sequence). V lost 1 base and J lost 2, with 18 bases in between. The CDR3 is 17 residues long. The CDR3 DNA reads TGCAGTGCTAGAGGAGGGGACATCCGAGGGGGCAATCAGCCCCAGCATTTT. This encodes CSARGGDIRGGNQPQHF.

V is TRBV20-1 and J is TRBJ2-4, with D possibly matching TRBD1 (6 bases). CDR3 length equals 13 residues. The V gene's germline CDR1 is DFQATT and CDR2 SNEGSKA (reference sequence). Deletions cut 6 bases from V and 5 bases from J, with 14 bases between. The CDR3 DNA follows: TGCAGTGCCCTCGGGGCAGGGGAAAACATTCAGTACTTC. It is translated as CSALGAGENIQYF.

The chain carries TRBV5-1 and TRBJ2-1; TRBD2 aligns across 11 bases. The trim removed 3 bases at V and 4 bases at J, leaving 6 bases unmatched. Germline V gene lookup returns CDR1 SGHRS and CDR2 YFSETQ. The CDR3 contains 16 residues. In DNA, the CDR3 is TGCGCCAGCAGCTCCTCGGCTAGCGGGGGGTACAATGAGCAGTTCTTC. It codes for CASSSSASGGYNEQFF.

In this sample, this clonotype turned up a few times. This CDR3 is CASSLTGTGAGELFF. CDR3 nucleotide sequence: TGTGCCAGCAGCCTCACCGGGACAGGGGCCGGGGAGCTGTTTTTT. V gene TRBV7-6 combines with J gene TRBJ2-2; 10 nucleotides match TRBD1. There are 15 residues in the CDR3. With 5 bases clipped from V and 6 bases from J, the junction kept 6 bases outside the gene matches. Germline V gene data show CDR1 as SGHVS and CDR2 as FNYEAQ.

This rearrangement joins TRBV10-2 to TRBJ2-3, with 8 bases identical to TRBD2. The length of the CDR3 is 15 residues. Germline V gene data show CDR1 as WSHSY and CDR2 as SAAADI. Trimming took 3 bases from V and 5 from J; bases not matched to a gene: 7. The DNA of the CDR3 is TGCGCCAGCAGTGATCGGCGGGGGGCGGGAGATACGCAGTATTTT. Its protein product is CASSDRRGAGDTQYF.

This clonotype was seen repeatedly, ten times or more. The rearrangement uses TRBV12-3 or TRBV12-4 and TRBJ1-1; tentative D call: TRBD1 (6 bases). The length of the CDR3 is 11 residues. Trimming pared 6 bases from V and 8 bases from J, leaving 10 bases between. The CDR3: CASRLTGEAFF. The CDR3, as DNA: TGTGCCAGCAGACTTACAGGGGAAGCTTTCTTT.

The genes are TRBV18 and TRBJ1-6; the D is unclear. Per the germline V gene, CDR1 is KGHSH and CDR2 is LQKENI. The ends were cut back, 2 bases at V and 7 bases at J, with 6 bases in the middle. The CDR3 extends over 13 amino acids. The CDR3 region has the DNA TGTGCCAGCTCACCAGGTCCGAATTCACCCCTCCACTTT. This translates into CASSPGPNSPLHF.

The chain recombines TRBV6-6 with TRBJ2-5; D uncertain. The V and J ends lost 6 bases and 0 bases respectively, with 8 bases between them. Germline CDR1 and CDR2: MNHNY and SVGAGI (reference sequence). The CDR3 has 13 amino acids. The CDR3 reads CASSQPHQETQYF. CDR3 sequence (DNA): TGTGCCAGCAGCCAGCCCCACCAAGAGACCCAGTACTTC.

The V call is TRBV20-1, the J call TRBJ2-2; 9 bases fit TRBD2. This CDR3 spans 17 amino acids. V shed 3 bases, J shed 0 bases, and the junction held 8 bases outside the gene matches. Germline CDR1 reads DFQATT; CDR2 reads SNEGSKA (reference sequence). CDR3 sequence reads: CSASRLAGVTNTGELFF. CDR3 DNA sequence: TGCAGTGCTAGTAGGTTAGCGGGGGTCACGAACACCGGGGAGCTGTTTTTT.

This sequence joins TRBV5-5 and TRBJ1-4, with D uncertain. The V and J ends lost 0 bases and 0 bases respectively, with 9 bases between them. Germline CDR1 is SGHKS and CDR2 is YYEKEE (reference sequence). There are 16 residues in the CDR3. CDR3 bases: TGTGCCAGCAGCTTGGAAGGACGGGCAACTAATGAAAAACTGTTTTTT. It encodes CASSLEGRATNEKLFF.

There are a few counts of this clonotype. V usage is TRBV7-9 and J usage is TRBJ2-2; 8 nucleotides match TRBD2. The V gene's germline CDR1 is SEHNR and CDR2 FQNEAQ (reference sequence). The length of the CDR3 is 16 residues. V gave up 5 bases and J gave up 4 bases; unmatched junction bases: 9. DNA of the CDR3: TGTGCCAGCAGCCGCCCAGCGGGGGAGACCACCGGGGAGCTGTTTTTT. Amino acid sequence: CASSRPAGETTGELFF.

This chain links TRBV20-1 with TRBJ1-4; D call uncertain. V was pared by 4 bases and J by 4 bases, with 10 bases between. Germline CDR1 DFQATT, CDR2 SNEGSKA (reference sequence). The CDR3 has 13 residues. In DNA, the CDR3 is TGCAGTGCTAAGGCCAACATTAATGAAAAACTGTTTTTT. Its protein product is CSAKANINEKLFF.

The chain uses TRBV21-1 and TRBJ2-7; the table's D gene call, TRBD1, was not cross checked with the DNA. TRBV21-1 is reported as a pseudogene. CDR3 size: 14 residues. CDR3 sequence: CASSTRDRDNEQYV. The CDR3 DNA follows: TGTGCCAGCAGCACCCGGGACAGGGACAACGAGCAGTACGTC.

The CDR3: CASSLGVGSTDTQYF. The CDR3 nucleotides are TGTGCCAGCAGCTTAGGCGTGGGTTCCACAGATACGCAGTATTTT. V and J are TRBV7-8 and TRBJ2-3; no clear D. The CDR3 spans 15 residues. V was trimmed by 1 base and J by 2 bases, leaving 10 bases between them. Germline CDR1 SGHVS, CDR2 FQNEAQ.

This chain connects TRBV6-5 to TRBJ1-6; 11 bases are shared with TRBD1. Trimming removed 2 bases from V and 9 bases from J; junction bases left unmatched: 3. Looked up from germline, CDR1 is MNHEY and CDR2 is SVGAGI. CDR3 length equals 15 residues. In nucleotides, the CDR3 is TGTGCCAGCAGTTACACGGGACAGGGGGGTTCACCCCTCCACTTT. This codes for CASSYTGQGGSPLHF.

This chain uses TRBV7-2 with TRBJ1-5, with 10 bases identical to TRBD1. The CDR3 sequence is 15 residues long. With V trimmed by 9 bases and J by 7 bases, 12 bases remained unmatched. In germline, CDR1 is SGHTA, CDR2 FQGNSA. The CDR3 region is CASSPGTGVLQPQHF. The CDR3 DNA sequence: TGTGCCAGTAGCCCCGGGACAGGGGTATTGCAGCCCCAGCATTTT.

This clonotype turned up a few times. This rearrangement joins TRBV5-6 to TRBJ2-7, with 9 bases identical to TRBD1. Trimming removed 4 bases from V and 0 bases from J; junction bases left unmatched: 5. Germline V lookup: CDR1 SGHDT, CDR2 YYEEEE. The CDR3 contains 15 residues. The CDR3 loop is CASSHRDRASYEQYF. The CDR3 nucleotides read TGTGCCAGCAGCCACCGGGACAGGGCCTCCTACGAGCAGTACTTC.

This clonotype was detected only a few times. The chain couples TRBV7-9 to TRBJ2-5, with D uncertain. CDR3 length equals 13 residues. Germline assignment: CDR1 SEHNR and CDR2 FQNEAQ (reference sequence). Trimming shortened V by 4 bases and J by 0 bases, and 6 bases separated the two germline ends. CDR3 residues: CASSSVNQETQYF. CDR3 nucleotide sequence: TGTGCCAGCAGCTCCGTAAACCAAGAGACCCAGTACTTC. Full variable domain (remainder filled in from reference TRBV7-9 and TRBJ2-5): DTGVSQNPRHKITKRGQNVTFRCDPISEHNRLYWYRQTLGQGPEFLTYFQNEAQLEKSRLLSDRFSAERPKGSFSTLEIQRTEQGDSAMYLCASSSVNQETQYFGPGTRLLVL.

This clonotype was observed a few times. The J gene is TRBJ2-5, the V gene TRBV7-3; possible D gene TRBD2, 6 bases. CDR1 and CDR2 (germline): SGHTA, FQGTGA. V was trimmed by 3 bases and J by 4 bases, leaving 9 bases between them. The CDR3 is made up of 13 amino acids. This chain's CDR3 is CASSLPGVETQYF. The CDR3 nucleotides read TGTGCCAGCAGCTTGCCGGGAGTAGAGACCCAGTACTTC.

The CDR3, as DNA: TGCGCCAGCAGCTTGGGCCTTAACACCGGGGAGCTGTTTTTT. Its translation is CASSLGLNTGELFF. This chain joins TRBV5-1 and TRBJ2-2; no clear D gene. In germline, CDR1 is SGHRS, CDR2 YFSETQ. Trimming removed 0 bases at V and 2 bases at J, with 5 bases between. The CDR3 has 14 residues.

There are many counts of this clonotype. The chain uses TRBV7-2 and TRBJ2-7; D gene uncertain. V was clipped by 5 bases and J by 3 bases, with 17 bases between them. CDR3 size: 15 residues. Germline V gives CDR1 SGHTA, CDR2 FQGNSA. CDR3 sequence reads: CASSRDSVVLYEQYF. For the CDR3, the DNA is TGTGCCAGCAGCCGCGACTCGGTAGTCCTCTACGAGCAGTACTTC.

The J gene is TRBJ2-7, the V gene TRBV3-1; 12 bases are a match to TRBD1. CDR1 LGHDT and CDR2 YNNKEL come from the germline V gene (reference sequence). With 3 bases clipped from V and 2 bases from J, the junction kept 2 bases outside the gene matches. The CDR3 consists of 15 residues. CDR3 sequence (DNA): TGTGCCAGCAGCCAGGGACAGGGGGCTCCCTACGAGCAGTACTTC. Protein sequence: CASSQGQGAPYEQYF.

This rearrangement joins TRBV6-2 or TRBV6-3 to TRBJ2-5; D perhaps matches TRBD2 (6 bases). The CDR3 runs to 13 residues. V lost 4 bases, J lost 5 bases, and 11 bases lay in between. From germline, CDR1 is MNHEY and CDR2 SVGEGT. CDR3 loop: CASSFAEGETQYF. In DNA form, the CDR3 reads TGTGCCAGCAGTTTTGCGGAGGGGGAGACCCAGTACTTC.

This clonotype was detected only a few times. V usage is TRBV20-1 and J usage is TRBJ2-1; 7 nucleotides align to TRBD2. The CDR3 spans 11 residues. With V trimmed by 6 bases and J by 9 bases, 5 bases remained unmatched. Per the germline V gene, CDR1 is DFQATT and CDR2 is SNEGSKA (reference sequence). The CDR3 nucleotides are TGCAGTGCCCGGACTAGAGTTGAGCAGTTCTTC. Its translation is CSARTRVEQFF.

This rearrangement joins TRBV7-2 to TRBJ1-2; maybe TRBD1 (5 bases). The CDR3 is 13 amino acids. Germline V gene data show CDR1 as SGHTA and CDR2 as FQGNSA. Trimming cost V 3 bases and J 7 bases, with 12 bases left between them. CDR3 sequence: CASSFTGTTGYTF. The CDR3 DNA reads TGTGCCAGCAGCTTCACAGGAACTACTGGCTACACCTTC.

This clonotype appeared a few times. This chain uses TRBV7-2 with TRBJ1-6, with D uncertain. The CDR3 sequence is 16 residues long. Germline CDR1 SGHTA, CDR2 FQGNSA. Trimming shortened V by 1 base and J by 0 bases, and 7 bases separated the two germline ends. DNA of the CDR3: TGTGCCAGCAGCTTAGACTGGAGCTCCTATAATTCACCCCTCCACTTT. Protein: CASSLDWSSYNSPLHF.

The chain has TRBV7-9 and TRBJ2-2; 7 bases agree with TRBD1. This CDR3 contains 16 residues. Germline V gives CDR1 SEHNR, CDR2 FQNEAQ (reference sequence). The trim removed 5 bases at V and 5 bases at J, leaving 11 bases unmatched. The CDR3 bases are TGTGCCAGCAGCCATGGGACAGTCCCAAAGACCGGGGAGCTGTTTTTT. Its translation is CASSHGTVPKTGELFF. Complete variable domain (other parts from reference TRBV7-9 and TRBJ2-2): DTGVSQNPRHKITKRGQNVTFRCDPISEHNRLYWYRQTLGQGPEFLTYFQNEAQLEKSRLLSDRFSAERPKGSFSTLEIQRTEQGDSAMYLCASSHGTVPKTGELFFGEGSRLTVL.